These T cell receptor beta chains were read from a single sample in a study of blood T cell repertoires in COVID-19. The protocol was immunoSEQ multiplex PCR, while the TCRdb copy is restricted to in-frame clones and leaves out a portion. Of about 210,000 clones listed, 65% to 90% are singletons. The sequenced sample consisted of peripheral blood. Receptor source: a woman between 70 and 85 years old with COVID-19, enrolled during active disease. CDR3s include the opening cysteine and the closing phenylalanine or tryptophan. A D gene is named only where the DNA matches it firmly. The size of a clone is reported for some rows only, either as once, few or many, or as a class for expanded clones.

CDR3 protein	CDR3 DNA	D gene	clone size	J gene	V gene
CASSLNTLGSGEKLFF	TGCGCCAGCAGCTTGAACACCCTTGGGAGTGGGGAAAAACTGTTTTTT	.	.	TRBJ1-4	TRBV5-1
CASKGTDQNQPQHF	TGTGCCAGCAAAGGGACAGATCAAAATCAGCCCCAGCATTTT	TRBD1	.	TRBJ1-5	TRBV2
CATSREEVRGYTF	TGTGCCACCAGCAGAGAAGAGGTGAGGGGCTACACCTTC	.	.	TRBJ1-2	TRBV15
CASSVTQGQGTEAFF	TGTGCCAGCAGCGTGACACAGGGGCAAGGCACTGAAGCTTTCTTT	TRBD1	.	TRBJ1-1	TRBV9
CASSLVGSGGAGELFF	TGTGCCAGCAGTTTAGTTGGCAGCGGGGGGGCCGGGGAGCTGTTTTTT	TRBD2	.	TRBJ2-2	TRBV27
CASTRVRHLLTEAFF	TGTGCCAGTACCAGAGTGCGGCATTTACTCACTGAAGCTTTCTTT	.	.	TRBJ1-1	TRBV19
CASSLQGEKTEAFF	TGTGCCAGCAGCTTGCAGGGGGAGAAAACTGAAGCTTTCTTT	TRBD1	.	TRBJ1-1	TRBV7-3
CASSPGSLADTGELFF	TGTGCCAGCAGTCCTGGGAGCCTAGCGGACACCGGGGAGCTGTTTTTT	TRBD2	.	TRBJ2-2	TRBV7-2
CASSQDLSRQGNTEAFF	TGCGCCAGCAGCCAAGATCTGTCGAGACAGGGGAACACTGAAGCTTTCTTT	TRBD1	once	TRBJ1-1	TRBV4-3
CASSQETRFRYGYTF	TGCGCCAGCAGCCAAGAGACCAGGTTCCGATATGGCTACACCTTC	.	.	TRBJ1-2	TRBV4-3
CASSLIGTSEAFF	TGTGCCAGCAGCCTAATCGGGACATCGGAAGCTTTCTTT	.	few	TRBJ1-1	TRBV7-3
CASRPRGGGGATGELFF	TGTGCCAGCCGCCCCCGGGGGGGCGGGGGGGCAACCGGGGAGCTGTTTTTT	TRBD2	.	TRBJ2-2	TRBV11-3
CATSRDLGATGVNQPQHF	TGTGCCACCAGCAGAGATTTGGGTGCGACAGGGGTCAATCAGCCCCAGCATTTT	TRBD1	.	TRBJ1-5	TRBV15
CASRTFRAEAFF	TGTGCCAGCAGAACGTTTCGGGCTGAAGCTTTCTTT	.	once	TRBJ1-1	TRBV12-3/TRBV12-4
CASSQLAENTGELFF	TGTGCCAGCAGCCAACTAGCGGAGAACACCGGGGAGCTGTTTTTT	TRBD2	.	TRBJ2-2	TRBV6-1
CASSQEGTGTYYGYTF	TGCGCCAGCAGCCAAGAGGGGACAGGGACGTACTATGGCTACACCTTC	TRBD1	.	TRBJ1-2	TRBV4-1
CASSYLRGTYGYTF	TGTGCCAGCAGTTACCTCCGGGGTACCTATGGCTACACCTTC	.	.	TRBJ1-2	TRBV6-2/TRBV6-3
CASSLSREVFGYTF	TGTGCCAGCAGTTTATCCAGGGAAGTGTTCGGCTACACCTTC	.	.	TRBJ1-2	TRBV6-2/TRBV6-3
CASFWFTAGVAEAFF	TGTGCCAGCTTTTGGTTCACGGCAGGGGTGGCTGAAGCTTTCTTT	.	.	TRBJ1-1	TRBV21-1
CASLGRGFYQPQHF	TGTGCCAGCCTCGGCAGGGGCTTCTATCAGCCCCAGCATTTT	.	.	TRBJ1-5	TRBV19
CASSRTGRGYGYTF	TGTGCCAGCAGTCGGACAGGGCGGGGCTATGGCTACACCTTC	TRBD1	.	TRBJ1-2	TRBV6-5
CASSQSDRPGGYTF	TGTGCCAGCAGCCAGTCGGACAGGCCGGGCGGCTACACCTTC	TRBD1	few	TRBJ1-2	TRBV14
CASSLWASHGYTF	TGTGCCAGCAGCTTATGGGCAAGTCATGGCTACACCTTC	.	.	TRBJ1-2	TRBV11-2
CASSKQGNTEAFF	TGTGCCAGCAGTAAACAGGGGAACACTGAAGCTTTCTTT	.	.	TRBJ1-1	TRBV12-3/TRBV12-4
CASSRDTGQGDGYTF	TGTGCCAGCAGCCGTGATACCGGACAGGGGGATGGCTACACCTTC	TRBD1	.	TRBJ1-2	TRBV27
CASSEQGSEAFF	TGTGCCAGCAGTGAACAGGGGTCTGAAGCTTTCTTT	.	.	TRBJ1-1	TRBV2
CASSITGVGYTF	TGTGCCAGTAGTATCACAGGGGTCGGCTACACCTTC	TRBD1	.	TRBJ1-2	TRBV19